The 28 T cell receptor beta chains in this list originate from one sample, sequenced in a study of tumor and adjacent non-tumor tissue in lung cancer. RNA was extracted from bulk tissue without any cell sorting. The library came from three nested PCR rounds adapted from ARM-PCR protocols. Via MiXCR, TCRdb re-called the multiplex PCR reads, giving one row per CDR3 protein. The sample lists some 78,000 distinct CDR3 sequences, roughly 76% occurring once. Sequencing was done on a sample of lung tumor tissue. The source is a woman aged 50 to 65 with non-small cell lung cancer.

This clonotype came up a few times. The junction shows a germline mismatch at one end, possibly a read error. The chain employs TRBV6-2 or TRBV6-3 and TRBJ2-3; 8 positions match TRBD2. This CDR3 has 14 amino acids. Per the germline V gene, CDR1 is MNHEY and CDR2 is SVGEGT. CDR3: CANSYRTSRYTQYF. As DNA, the CDR3 is TGTGCCAACAGTTATAGGACTAGCCGGTATACGCAGTATTTT.

In its sample, this clonotype was seen once. At one end, the junction sequence differs from germline, possibly due to a read error. The rearrangement links TRBV20-1 to TRBJ2-3; D remains ambiguous. The CDR3 totals 16 residues. CDR1 is DFQATT and CDR2 is SNEGSKA in the germline V gene (reference sequence). The CDR3 DNA follows: TGCAGTGTTAGAGCCTCCCAGGATAGTACGGTAGATACGCAGTATTTT. Translating it yields CSVRASQDSTVDTQYF.

Comment on this clonotype: The germline gene is not matched at one end of the junction; a read error may be the cause. The rearrangement joins TRBV19 to TRBJ1-5; 7 nucleotides line up with TRBD1. The CDR3 contains 15 residues. CDR1 and CDR2 (germline): LNHDA, SQIVND (reference sequence). CDR3 region: CASSQTGRSNKPQHF. The CDR3 nucleotides read TGTGCCAGTAGCCAGACAGGGCGCAGCAATAAGCCCCAGCATTTT.

V usage is TRBV20-1 and J usage is TRBJ1-6; D not resolved. There are 15 residues in the CDR3. Per the germline V gene, CDR1 is DFQATT and CDR2 is SNEGSKA (reference sequence). Trimming cost V 3 bases and J 18 bases, with 27 bases left between them. CDR3 nucleotide sequence: TGCAGTGCTAGTTTTGACCGGGAGATCTATTCATCCCCCCACTTT. Translation gives CSASFDREIYSSPHF.

The chain employs TRBV12-3 or TRBV12-4 and TRBJ1-3; 9 nucleotides line up with TRBD1. The CDR3 consists of 16 residues. Written as DNA, the CDR3 is TGTGCGAGCTGTTTAGAAGGGACAGGGATTGGAAACACCATATATTTT. Its translation: CASCLEGTGIGNTIYF.

About this clonotype: A read error may produce the germline difference seen at one junction end. This chain connects TRBV11-2 to TRBJ2-1; D is perhaps TRBD1 or TRBD2 (5 bases each). The CDR3 contains 15 residues. Germline CDR1 is SGHAT and CDR2 is FQNNGV. Here the CDR3 DNA reads TGTGCCAGCAGCGCAGGGTCTAGCTCCTACAATGAGCGGTTCTTC. Translating it yields CASSAGSSSYNERFF.

About this clonotype: Because it lacks the conserved phenylalanine or tryptophan at the end, this CDR3 is likely a read error. The rearrangement joins TRBV4-3 to TRBJ2-2; 8 bases align to TRBD1. The V gene's germline CDR1 is LGHNA and CDR2 YSLEER. The CDR3 has 17 residues. The DNA of the CDR3 is TGCGCAAGCAGCCAGCAGTGGACAGGGCAATTAACCGGGGAGCTGTTTATT. It yields the protein CASSQQWTGQLTGELFI.

In regard to this clonotype: The junction shows a germline mismatch at one end, possibly a read error. The chain combines TRBV11-1 with TRBJ1-1, with TRBD1 matching 7 bases. Germline V lookup: CDR1 SGHAT, CDR2 FQDESV (reference sequence). The CDR3 sequence is 13 residues long. The DNA of the CDR3 is TGTGTCAGCAGCAAGACAGGGAACACTGAAGCTTCCTTT. Amino acid sequence: CVSSKTGNTEASF.

This chain joins TRBV11-2 and TRBJ2-7, with D unresolved. The germline V gene has CDR1 SGHAT and CDR2 FQNNGV. CDR3 length equals 15 residues. The CDR3 sequence: CASNLPPSPSYEQYV. Written as DNA, the CDR3 is TGTGCCAGCAACTTACCTCCGAGTCCCTCCTACGAGCAGTACGTC.

This clonotype appeared a single time. Germline is not matched at one junction end, which may reflect a read error. The V call is TRBV20-1, the J call TRBJ2-1; 7 bases are shared with TRBD2. Germline-derived CDR1 and CDR2 are DFQATT and SNEGSKA (reference sequence). This CDR3 has 15 residues. CDR3 sequence reads: CSARATSERWGEQLF. CDR3 bases: TGTAGTGCTAGAGCCACTAGCGAGAGATGGGGTGAGCAGTTATTC.

Comments on this clonotype: Without the conserved terminal phenylalanine or tryptophan, this CDR3 likely stems from a read error. The chain has TRBV11-2 and TRBJ1-1; D gene ambiguous. The germline gives CDR1 SGHAT, CDR2 FQNNGV. This CDR3 is 12 amino acids long. Trimming left V 9 bases short and J 7 bases short, with 15 bases between. The CDR3 loop is CASSRRHNEAFY. In DNA, the CDR3 is TGTGCCAGTAGCCGAAGACACAATGAAGCTTTCTAT.

A note on this clonotype: The junction does not match germline at one end; this may be a read error. This rearrangement joins TRBV6-2 or TRBV6-3 to TRBJ2-5, with D unresolved. The CDR3 totals 12 residues. Germline CDR1 and CDR2: MNHEY and SVGEGT. The CDR3 spells CASSYVEETRYF. The CDR3 coding sequence is TGTGCTAGCAGTTATGTGGAAGAGACCCGGTACTTC.

This clonotype was observed a single time. The final CDR3 position lacks the conserved phenylalanine or tryptophan, pointing to a likely read error. V and J are TRBV10-3 and TRBJ1-6, with D possibly TRBD1 on 5 matching bases. V was pared by 8 bases and J by 10 bases, with 15 bases between. The V gene's germline CDR1 is ENHRY and CDR2 SYGVKD. This CDR3 is built from 13 residues. CDR3 region: CAISGNSGSPLHI. The CDR3 nucleotides are TGTGCCATCTCAGGGAATTCGGGGTCACCCCTCCACATT.

The V gene is TRBV4-2, the J gene TRBJ2-7, with D uncertain. CDR3 size: 16 residues. Germline assignment: CDR1 LGHNA and CDR2 YNFKEQ. V was pared by 4 bases and J by 4 bases, with 20 bases between. As DNA, the CDR3 is TGTGCCAGCAGCCTAGATAGAAGTTCCCCGGCGTACGAGCAGTACTTC. Its translation is CASSLDRSSPAYEQYF.

This clonotype has at least ten counts. This rearrangement joins TRBV5-1 to TRBJ2-2, with 11 bases identical to TRBD1. Germline assignment: CDR1 SGHRS and CDR2 YFSETQ. J lost 5 bases, V lost 4 bases, and 7 bases had no gene match. The CDR3 covers 16 residues. The CDR3 sequence is CASSPSDRGLTGELFF. The CDR3 bases are TGCGCCAGCAGCCCCTCGGACAGGGGGCTAACCGGGGAGCTGTTTTTT.

As to this clonotype: Since the CDR3 does not end with the conserved phenylalanine or tryptophan, this likely comes from a read error. The chain employs TRBV29-1 and TRBJ1-1; D not resolved. The germline V and J ends were trimmed by 4 bases and 0 bases, with 12 bases remaining between them. The germline gives CDR1 SQVTM, CDR2 ANQGSEA. The CDR3 contains 14 residues. The CDR3 DNA is TGCAGCGTTGCAAACACCACCATGAACACTGAAGCTTTCATT. Translating it yields CSVANTTMNTEAFI.

This clonotype was seen at least ten times. The V gene is TRBV4-1, the J gene TRBJ1-1, with D unresolved. V gave up 4 bases and J gave up 10 bases, with 13 bases separating them. Germline-derived CDR1 and CDR2 are MGHRA and YSYEKL. This CDR3 has 12 amino acids. The CDR3 loop is CASSPVGQVAFF. The DNA for the CDR3 is TGCGCCAGCAGCCCCGTAGGTCAGGTAGCTTTCTTT.

On this clonotype itself: The CDR3 ends on some other residue instead of the conserved phenylalanine or tryptophan, so this is likely a read error. The chain couples TRBV6-2 or TRBV6-3 to TRBJ2-2, with no clear D. This CDR3 contains 13 residues. Germline CDR1 reads MNHEY; CDR2 reads SVGEGT. This CDR3 reads CASSYTNTGELFS. The CDR3 DNA reads TGTGCCAGCAGTTATACGAACACTGGGGAGCTGTTTTCT.

A remark on this clonotype: At one end the junction does not follow the germline gene, possibly because of a read error. V is TRBV20-1 and J is TRBJ2-7; D possibly corresponds to TRBD2 (6 bases). CDR3 size: 16 residues. The V gene's germline CDR1 is DFQATT and CDR2 SNEGSKA (reference sequence). The CDR3 region is CSARDPGRGNPHEQYF. The DNA for the CDR3 is TGTAGTGCTAGAGATCCGGGTCGCGGGAATCCCCACGAGCAGTACTTC.

Concerning this clonotype itself: Relative to the germline gene, one junction end is altered; a read error may explain this. This chain uses TRBV6-6 with TRBJ2-7; D possibly corresponds to TRBD2 (6 bases). This CDR3 contains 15 residues. Germline V gene sequence: CDR1 MNHNY, CDR2 SVGAGI (reference sequence). This CDR3 is CASSHSTNGSYEQYF. For the CDR3, the DNA is TGTGCCAGCAGTCACTCGACTAACGGGAGTTACGAGCAGTACTTC.

This sequence joins TRBV20-1 and TRBJ2-7; 7 bases are a match to TRBD2. CDR1 and CDR2 (germline): DFQATT, SNEGSKA (reference sequence). After removal of 0 bases from V and 4 bases from J, the junction contained 9 bases not matched to a gene. The CDR3 spans 15 residues. This chain's CDR3 is CSARDLREGLYEQYF. The CDR3 DNA is TGCAGTGCTAGAGATCTCAGGGAGGGCCTGTACGAGCAGTACTTC.

This clonotype was seen only a few times. This CDR3 fails to terminate in the conserved phenylalanine or tryptophan, so it likely reflects a read error. V is TRBV6-1 and J is TRBJ1-2; a possible D gene is TRBD1 (5 bases). Per germline, CDR1 MNHNS and CDR2 SASEGT. The CDR3 is made up of 13 amino acids. The CDR3: CVSLRQTRDGYTI. The DNA of the CDR3 is TGTGTTAGCCTCCGACAGACCCGAGATGGCTACACCATC.

This clonotype appeared a few times. This sequence joins TRBV11-2 and TRBJ2-1, with D perhaps matching TRBD2 (6 bases). Per the germline V gene, CDR1 is SGHAT and CDR2 is FQNNGV. This CDR3 contains 15 residues. The CDR3 DNA sequence: TGTGTCAGGAGCTTTATAGTGGGAGGAGACAATGAGCAGTTCTTC. Amino acid sequence: CVRSFIVGGDNEQFF.

Comment on this clonotype: The junction departs from germline at one end; a sequencing error may be responsible. This chain links TRBV20-1 with TRBJ2-7; TRBD1 might be the D (7 bases). Germline V CDR1 and CDR2: DFQATT, SNEGSKA (reference sequence). The CDR3 extends over 12 amino acids. The CDR3 DNA reads TGCAGTCCTAGGCGGGACAGCTACGAGCAATACTTC. Translating gives CSPRRDSYEQYF.

Notes on this clonotype: A read error may produce the germline difference seen at one junction end. The rearrangement uses TRBV20-1 and TRBJ2-5, with a possible D match to TRBD1 (6 bases). The CDR3 is made up of 16 amino acids. Looked up from germline, CDR1 is DFQATT and CDR2 is SNEGSKA (reference sequence). The CDR3 loop reads CSVRVHNTQGQETQNF. The CDR3 region has the DNA TGCAGTGTTAGAGTACACAATACCCAGGGACAAGAGACCCAGAACTTC.

Concerning this clonotype: At one end the junction does not follow the germline gene, possibly because of a read error. The chain has TRBV20-1 and TRBJ1-1; D unresolved. The CDR3 totals 13 residues. From germline, CDR1 is DFQATT and CDR2 SNEGSKA (reference sequence). CDR3 loop: CSVNGQVNAESFF. The CDR3 DNA is TGCAGTGTTAATGGGCAGGTGAACGCTGAATCTTTCTTT.

This clonotype has more than one count but fewer than ten. This rearrangement joins TRBV18 to TRBJ1-5, with D unclear. CDR3 length: 14 amino acids. The V end was cut by 2 bases, the J end by 2 bases, with 7 bases between. Germline values: CDR1 KGHSH, CDR2 LQKENI. CDR3 protein: CASSPTAGNQPQHF. The CDR3 DNA sequence: TGTGCCAGCTCACCAACGGCAGGCAATCAGCCCCAGCATTTT.

As concerns this clonotype: The final CDR3 position lacks the conserved phenylalanine or tryptophan, pointing to a likely read error. No DNA is shown, since the ends of the CDR3 on it are uncertain; the CDR3 is the one TCRdb lists. V is TRBV6-1 and J is TRBJ1-6. Germline V gives CDR1 MNHNS, CDR2 SASEGT. The length of the CDR3 is 11 amino acids, counting both ends. CDR3: CASNLGSHLHY.